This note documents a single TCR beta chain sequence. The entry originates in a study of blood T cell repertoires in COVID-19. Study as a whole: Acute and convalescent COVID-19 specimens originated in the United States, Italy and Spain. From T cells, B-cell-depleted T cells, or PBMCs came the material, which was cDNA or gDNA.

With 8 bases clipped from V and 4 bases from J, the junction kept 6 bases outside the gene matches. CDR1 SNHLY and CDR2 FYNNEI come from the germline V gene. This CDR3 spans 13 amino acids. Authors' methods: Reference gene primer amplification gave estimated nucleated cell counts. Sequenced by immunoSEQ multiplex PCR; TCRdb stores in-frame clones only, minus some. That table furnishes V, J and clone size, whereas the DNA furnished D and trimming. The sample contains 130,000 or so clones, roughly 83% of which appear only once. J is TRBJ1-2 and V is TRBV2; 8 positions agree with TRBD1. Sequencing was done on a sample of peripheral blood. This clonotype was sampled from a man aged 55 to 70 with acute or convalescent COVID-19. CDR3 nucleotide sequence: TGTGCCAGCGAAGGACAGGGTGTCTATGGCTACACCTTC. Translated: CASEGQGVYGYTF. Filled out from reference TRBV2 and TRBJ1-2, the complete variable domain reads EPEVTQTPSHQVTQMGQEVILRCVPISNHLYFYWYRQILGQKVEFLVSFYNNEISEKSEIFDDQFSVERPDGSNFTLKIRSTKLEDSAMYFCASEGQGVYGYTFGSGTRLTVV.